A single sample is the source of the 28 T cell receptor beta chains below, sequenced in a study of T cells expressing NK-cell markers. TCRdb re-called the 5' RACE reads and shows each CDR3 protein once, DNA omitted. Seen in this sample are over 350,000 distinct CDR3 sequences; the ten most common clones hold roughly a tenth. The source material was blood T cells: a sorted CD56 or NKG2C T cell subset, CD4+ or CD8+ T cells, or bulk PBMC T cells (not recorded which). The receptors derive from a woman between 45 and 65 years old in good health.

The V gene is TRBV12-3 or TRBV12-4, the J gene TRBJ2-3; no DNA is available, so the TRBD1 call from TCRdb remains unchecked. The length of the CDR3 is 13 residues. CDR3 sequence reads: CASSGGRGRSQYF.

This sequence joins TRBV7-9 and TRBJ2-1; TCRdb selects TRBD1, and the lack of DNA leaves this call unchecked. The germline V gene encodes CDR1 SEHNR and CDR2 FQNEAQ (reference sequence). This CDR3 is 14 amino acids long. CDR3 sequence: CASSFPGTGGLVFF.

This chain joins TRBV9 and TRBJ2-1; TCRdb designates TRBD1, a call that cannot be tested without DNA. CDR1 is SGDLS and CDR2 is YYNGEE in the germline V gene. This CDR3 contains 19 residues. The chain's CDR3 is CASSVGQGLGKSSYNEQFF.

V is TRBV20-1 and J is TRBJ1-1; TCRdb picks TRBD1, but there is no DNA to check that call. The V gene's germline CDR1 is DFQATT and CDR2 SNEGSKA (reference sequence). CDR3 length equals 14 residues. CDR3 sequence: CSASGGSTDTEAFF.

The rearrangement joins TRBV6-1 to TRBJ2-1; absent DNA, TCRdb's TRBD1 call cannot be checked. Germline V gene lookup returns CDR1 MNHNS and CDR2 SASEGT. CDR3 size: 17 residues. Here the CDR3 reads CASSEGEGGFGYNEQFF.

The chain joins TRBV27 to TRBJ2-7. CDR1 and CDR2 (germline): MNHEY, SMNVEV (reference sequence). The CDR3 runs 18 residues. CDR3 in amino acids: CASSLSRGGVGGPYEQYF.

The gene calls are TRBV3-1 and TRBJ2-2; no DNA is available, so the TRBD1 call from TCRdb remains unchecked. Germline V gene lookup returns CDR1 LGHDT and CDR2 YNNKEL (reference sequence). The length of the CDR3 is 15 residues. CDR3 protein: CASSVRTGYTGELFF.

The V and J genes are TRBV9 and TRBJ2-1. Germline V lookup: CDR1 SGDLS, CDR2 YYNGEE. This CDR3 spans 13 amino acids. The CDR3 sequence: CASSEGVLGEQFF.

The chain is built from TRBV4-1 and TRBJ2-1; TCRdb reports TRBD1, a call that lacks DNA to check it against. The CDR3 consists of 15 residues. The germline gives CDR1 MGHRA, CDR2 YSYEKL. CDR3 amino acids: CASSLLAGPRHEQFF.

This chain links TRBV5-1 with TRBJ2-2; TCRdb's assignment of TRBD1 cannot be checked, as there is no DNA. CDR3 length: 15 residues. The germline CDR1 and CDR2 sequences are SGHRS and YFSETQ. CDR3 in amino acids: CASSAPELATGELFF.

J is TRBJ1-5 and V is TRBV5-1. The CDR3 is 14 amino acids. CDR1 and CDR2 from the germline V gene are SGHRS and YFSETQ. The CDR3 region is CASSFGGGDQPQHF.

The V and J genes are TRBV9 and TRBJ1-3. Germline V gene lookup returns CDR1 SGDLS and CDR2 YYNGEE. The CDR3 is made up of 14 amino acids. The CDR3 sequence: CASSPGTSGNTIYF.

The rearrangement joins TRBV20-1 to TRBJ2-1; the D call of TRBD1 rests on TCRdb alone, since no DNA is present to check it. Germline V lookup: CDR1 DFQATT, CDR2 SNEGSKA (reference sequence). The CDR3 loop spans 16 amino acids. CDR3: CSAKAIGTELYNEQFF.

V gene TRBV12-3 or TRBV12-4 combines with J gene TRBJ2-5; TCRdb's D call, TRBD1, is unchecked because there is no DNA. The CDR3 is made up of 14 amino acids. CDR3 sequence: CASSLTGTAETQYF.

The rearrangement links TRBV29-1 to TRBJ2-5; TCRdb outputs TRBD1, but without DNA this stays unchecked. The CDR3 has 15 residues. CDR1 SQVTM and CDR2 ANQGSEA come from the germline V gene. CDR3 in amino acids: CSHSSGQGNWETQYF.

The chain's CDR3 is CASSFPQRYQETQYF. The chain combines TRBV5-5 with TRBJ2-5. This CDR3 has 15 amino acids. Germline lookup yields CDR1 SGHKS and CDR2 YYEKEE (reference sequence). Full variable domain (missing parts from reference TRBV5-5 and TRBJ2-5): DAGVTQSPTHLIKTRGQQVTLRCSPISGHKSVSWYQQVLGQGPQFIFQYYEKEERGRGNFPDRFSARQFPNYSSELNVNALLLGDSALYLCASSFPQRYQETQYFGPGTRLLVL.

The V gene is TRBV9, the J gene TRBJ2-5; TCRdb designates TRBD2, a call that cannot be tested without DNA. Per the germline V gene, CDR1 is SGDLS and CDR2 is YYNGEE. This CDR3 has 17 amino acids. CDR3 in amino acids: CASSSSGPAGGQETQYF. Looking up the rest from reference TRBV9 and TRBJ2-5 gives the full variable domain: DSGVTQTPKHLITATGQRVTLRCSPRSGDLSVYWYQQSLDQGLQFLIQYYNGEERAKGNILERFSAQQFPDLHSELNLSSLELGDSALYFCASSSSGPAGGQETQYFGPGTRLLVL.

The rearrangement uses TRBV7-8 and TRBJ2-1. This CDR3 spans 13 amino acids. Germline CDR1 is SGHVS and CDR2 is FQNEAQ. The CDR3 loop reads CASSLKPASGQFF. The variable domain in full, completed from reference TRBV7-8 and TRBJ2-1, reads GAGVSQSPRYKVAKRGQDVALRCDPISGHVSLFWYQQALGQGPEFLTYFQNEAQLDKSGLPSDRFFAERPEGSVSTLKIQRTQQEDSAVYLCASSLKPASGQFFGPGTRLTVL.

The rearrangement uses TRBV15 and TRBJ2-5. The CDR3 has 13 amino acids. CDR1 and CDR2 (germline): LNHNV, YYDKDF (reference sequence). CDR3 amino acids: CATSRGLLETQYF.

The gene calls are TRBV10-3 and TRBJ2-1; as DNA is missing, the TRBD2 call by TCRdb cannot be tested. In germline, CDR1 is ENHRY, CDR2 SYGVKD. The CDR3 is 15 residues long. The chain's CDR3 is CAISELVGGNNEQFF.

This chain links TRBV5-1 with TRBJ2-7. The CDR3 covers 15 residues. Germline CDR1 and CDR2: SGHRS and YFSETQ. The CDR3 here is CASSLGPSDLYEQYF.

The chain recombines TRBV6-5 with TRBJ2-1. The CDR3 is made up of 13 amino acids. Per the germline V gene, CDR1 is MNHEY and CDR2 is SVGAGI. CDR3 protein: CASSYGLNNEQFF.

The chain joins TRBV9 to TRBJ1-1. Germline CDR1 is SGDLS and CDR2 is YYNGEE. The CDR3 runs to 14 residues. CDR3 amino acids: CASSVSQRSTEAFF.

The V and J genes are TRBV20-1 and TRBJ2-1; TCRdb reports TRBD1, a call that lacks DNA to check it against. Germline V gene sequence: CDR1 DFQATT, CDR2 SNEGSKA (reference sequence). There are 11 residues in the CDR3. CDR3 region: CSAAGADEQFF.

CDR3 sequence reads: CASSQGTSVGHEQFF. V and J are TRBV3-1 and TRBJ2-1; without DNA, the TCRdb call of TRBD2 cannot be checked. The length of the CDR3 is 15 residues. Germline CDR1 is LGHDT and CDR2 is YNNKEL (reference sequence).

The gene calls are TRBV28 and TRBJ1-1; checking the TCRdb D call of TRBD1 is not possible without DNA. The CDR3 totals 14 residues. Germline V gene lookup returns CDR1 MDHEN and CDR2 SYDVKM. The CDR3: CASARGGLNTEAFF.

This chain uses TRBV20-1 with TRBJ2-7; lacking DNA, the TRBD1 call made by TCRdb goes unchecked. CDR1 and CDR2 (germline): DFQATT, SNEGSKA (reference sequence). The CDR3 is 13 residues long. The CDR3 protein is CSAVRDGTYEQYF.

The chain recombines TRBV5-1 with TRBJ2-7; TCRdb outputs TRBD1, but without DNA this stays unchecked. The CDR3 loop spans 15 amino acids. CDR1 and CDR2 from the germline V gene are SGHRS and YFSETQ. CDR3: CASSLVPGGGYEQYF.